This T cell receptor (beta chain) was recorded in a study of blood T cells in healthy people across ages. CDR3 length equals 16 residues. The V gene's germline CDR1 is KGHSH and CDR2 LQKENI. The trim removed 2 bases at V and 2 bases at J, leaving 5 bases unmatched. Isolation of PBMCs gave at least 7 million cells per sample. Then a second PCR, running roughly 7 to 11 cycles, was carried out with a sample-barcoded 5' primer and a J-beta primer mix. In TCRdb, the 5' RACE reads were re-called with MiXCR into one record per CDR3 protein. The sample shows roughly 1.5 million distinct CDR3 sequences, 40% to 45% of them seen only once.

Sequenced: blood. The source is a young woman in good health. The chain couples TRBV18 to TRBJ2-1; 8 bases align to TRBD1. CDR3 coding DNA: TGTGCCAGCTCACCATTCGCAGGGGGCCCCTACAATGAGCAGTTCTTC. Its protein product is CASSPFAGGPYNEQFF.